This T cell receptor (beta chain) was sequenced in a study of radiation and T cells in renal cell carcinoma. The CDR3 extends over 15 amino acids. With 0 bases removed from V and 3 bases from J, the gap between germline ends came to 11 bases. Germline CDR1 reads LGHNA; CDR2 reads YSLEER. Time point given: blood 2 weeks post-SBRT. The treatment here: 15 Gy SBRT to primary tumor, nephrectomy 4 weeks later. This renal cell carcinoma was of the clear cell type. The assay was immunoSEQ multiplex PCR, and TCRdb's table has in-frame clones only and misses some. The repertoire holds roughly 130,000 clones, with approximately 80% as singletons.

The receptor was isolated from an older woman with renal cell carcinoma. This specimen consisted of blood, obtained from a patient whose treatment included radiotherapy and nephrectomy. The chain joins TRBV4-3 to TRBJ1-1, with D perhaps matching TRBD1 (5 bases). CDR3: CASSQDPGTDTEAFF. The DNA of the CDR3 is TGCGCCAGCAGCCAAGATCCGGGGACGGACACTGAAGCTTTCTTT.